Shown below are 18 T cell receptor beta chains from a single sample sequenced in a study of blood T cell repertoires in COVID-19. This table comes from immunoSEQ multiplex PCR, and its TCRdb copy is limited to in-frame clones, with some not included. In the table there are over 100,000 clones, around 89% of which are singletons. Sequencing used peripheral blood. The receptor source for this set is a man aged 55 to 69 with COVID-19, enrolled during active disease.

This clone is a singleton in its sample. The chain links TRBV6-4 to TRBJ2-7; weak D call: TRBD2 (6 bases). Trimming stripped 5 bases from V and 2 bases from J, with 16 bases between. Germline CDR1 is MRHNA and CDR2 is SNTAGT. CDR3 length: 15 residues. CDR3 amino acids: CASSLNPGTPYEQYF. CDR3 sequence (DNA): TGTGCCAGCAGTTTAAACCCAGGGACTCCCTACGAGCAGTACTTC.

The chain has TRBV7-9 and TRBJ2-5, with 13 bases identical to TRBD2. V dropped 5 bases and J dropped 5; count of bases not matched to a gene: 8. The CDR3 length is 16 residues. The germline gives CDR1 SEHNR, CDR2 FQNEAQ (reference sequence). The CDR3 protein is CASSPTSGGAGETQYF. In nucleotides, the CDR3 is TGTGCCAGCAGCCCTACTAGCGGGGGGGCCGGGGAGACCCAGTACTTC.

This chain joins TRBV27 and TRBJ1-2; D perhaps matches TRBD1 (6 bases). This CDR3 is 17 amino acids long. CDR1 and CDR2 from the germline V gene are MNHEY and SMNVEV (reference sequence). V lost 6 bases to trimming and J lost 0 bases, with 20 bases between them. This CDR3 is CASRTTGRFPSNYGYTF. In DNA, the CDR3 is TGTGCCAGCAGAACTACAGGGCGGTTTCCCTCTAACTATGGCTACACCTTC.

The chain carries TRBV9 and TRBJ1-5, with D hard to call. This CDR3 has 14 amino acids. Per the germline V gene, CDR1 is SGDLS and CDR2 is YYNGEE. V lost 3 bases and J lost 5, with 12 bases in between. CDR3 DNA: TGTGCCAGCAGCGCAGGTCGCGGGGATCAGCCCCAGCATTTT. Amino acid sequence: CASSAGRGDQPQHF.

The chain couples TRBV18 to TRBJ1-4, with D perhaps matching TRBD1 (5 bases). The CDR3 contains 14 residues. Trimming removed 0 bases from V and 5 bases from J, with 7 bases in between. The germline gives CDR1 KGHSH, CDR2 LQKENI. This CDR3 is CASSPPGVNEKLFF. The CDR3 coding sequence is TGTGCCAGCTCACCACCAGGGGTGAATGAAAAACTGTTTTTT.

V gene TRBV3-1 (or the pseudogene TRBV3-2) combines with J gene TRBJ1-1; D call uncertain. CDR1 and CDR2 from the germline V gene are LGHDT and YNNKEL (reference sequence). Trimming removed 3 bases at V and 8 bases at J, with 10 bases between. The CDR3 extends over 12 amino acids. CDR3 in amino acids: CASSHEGWEAFF. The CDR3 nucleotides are TGTGCCAGCAGCCACGAGGGCTGGGAAGCTTTCTTT.

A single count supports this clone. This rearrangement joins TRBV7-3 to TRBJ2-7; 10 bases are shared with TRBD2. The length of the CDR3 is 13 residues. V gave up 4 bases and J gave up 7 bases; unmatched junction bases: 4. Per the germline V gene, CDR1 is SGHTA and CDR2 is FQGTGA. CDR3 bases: TGTGCCAGCAGCTACTTAGCGGGGGGTGAGCAGTACTTC. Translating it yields CASSYLAGGEQYF.

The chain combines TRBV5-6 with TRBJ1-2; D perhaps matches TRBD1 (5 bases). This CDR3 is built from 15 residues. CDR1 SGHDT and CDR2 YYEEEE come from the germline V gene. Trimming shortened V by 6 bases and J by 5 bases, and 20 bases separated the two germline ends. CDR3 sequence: CASNPRTWGGYGYTF. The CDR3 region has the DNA TGTGCCAGCAACCCCCGCACTTGGGGGGGGTATGGCTACACCTTC. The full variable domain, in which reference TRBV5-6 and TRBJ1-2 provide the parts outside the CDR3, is DAGVTQSPTHLIKTRGQQVTLRCSPKSGHDTVSWYQQALGQGPQFIFQYYEEEERQRGNFPDRFSGHQFPNYSSELNVNALLLGDSALYLCASNPRTWGGYGYTFGSGTRLTVV.

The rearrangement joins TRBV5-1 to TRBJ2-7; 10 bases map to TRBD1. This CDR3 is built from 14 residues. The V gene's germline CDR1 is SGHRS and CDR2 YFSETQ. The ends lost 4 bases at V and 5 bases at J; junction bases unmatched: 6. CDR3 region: CASSRDRGFDEQYF. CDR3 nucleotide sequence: TGCGCCAGCAGCCGGGACAGGGGTTTCGACGAGCAGTACTTC.

The CDR3 spells CASSLDARTKAFF. The CDR3 DNA sequence: TGTGCCAGCAGCTTAGACGCCAGGACTAAAGCTTTCTTT. The rearrangement joins TRBV11-2 to TRBJ1-1; D is uncertain. V was cut by 0 bases and J by 9 bases, with 11 bases left in between. The CDR3 totals 13 residues. Germline assignment: CDR1 SGHAT and CDR2 FQNNGV.

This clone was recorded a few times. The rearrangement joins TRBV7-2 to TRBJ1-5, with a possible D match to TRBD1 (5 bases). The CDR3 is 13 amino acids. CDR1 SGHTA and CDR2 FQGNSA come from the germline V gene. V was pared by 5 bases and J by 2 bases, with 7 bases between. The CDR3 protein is CASSGRGNQPQHF. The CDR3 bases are TGTGCCAGCAGCGGCAGGGGCAATCAGCCCCAGCATTTT.

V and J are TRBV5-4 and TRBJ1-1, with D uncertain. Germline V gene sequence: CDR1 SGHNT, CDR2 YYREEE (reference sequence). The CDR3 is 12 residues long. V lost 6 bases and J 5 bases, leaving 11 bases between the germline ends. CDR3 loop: CASTSPGTEAFF. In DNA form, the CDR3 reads TGTGCCAGCACCTCCCCGGGGACTGAAGCTTTCTTT.

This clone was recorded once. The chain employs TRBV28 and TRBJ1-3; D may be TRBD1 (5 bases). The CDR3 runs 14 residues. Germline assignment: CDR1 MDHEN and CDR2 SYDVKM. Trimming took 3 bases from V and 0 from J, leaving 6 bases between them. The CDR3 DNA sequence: TGTGCCAGCAGTTTTGGACACTCTGGAAACACCATATATTTT. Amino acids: CASSFGHSGNTIYF.

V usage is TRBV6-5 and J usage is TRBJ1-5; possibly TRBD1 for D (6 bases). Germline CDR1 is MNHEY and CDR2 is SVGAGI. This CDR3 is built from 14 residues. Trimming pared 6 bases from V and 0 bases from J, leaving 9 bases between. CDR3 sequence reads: CASRRTASNQPQHF. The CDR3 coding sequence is TGTGCCAGCAGACGGACAGCTAGCAATCAGCCCCAGCATTTT.

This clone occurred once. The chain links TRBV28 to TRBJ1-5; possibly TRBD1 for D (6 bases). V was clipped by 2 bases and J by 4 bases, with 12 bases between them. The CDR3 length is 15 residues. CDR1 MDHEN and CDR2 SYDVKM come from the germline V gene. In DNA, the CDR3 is TGTGCCAGCAGTTTAATCGGTCAGGGGAATCAGCCCCAGCATTTT. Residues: CASSLIGQGNQPQHF.

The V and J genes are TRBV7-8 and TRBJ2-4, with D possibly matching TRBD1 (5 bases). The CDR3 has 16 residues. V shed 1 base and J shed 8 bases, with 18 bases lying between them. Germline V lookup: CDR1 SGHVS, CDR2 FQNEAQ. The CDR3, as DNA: TGTGCCAGCAGCTTAGAGGGCCCCTTAAGCAGGGACATTCAGTACTTC. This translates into CASSLEGPLSRDIQYF. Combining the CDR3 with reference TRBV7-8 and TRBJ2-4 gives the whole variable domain GAGVSQSPRYKVAKRGQDVALRCDPISGHVSLFWYQQALGQGPEFLTYFQNEAQLDKSGLPSDRFFAERPEGSVSTLKIQRTQQEDSAVYLCASSLEGPLSRDIQYFGAGTRLSVL.

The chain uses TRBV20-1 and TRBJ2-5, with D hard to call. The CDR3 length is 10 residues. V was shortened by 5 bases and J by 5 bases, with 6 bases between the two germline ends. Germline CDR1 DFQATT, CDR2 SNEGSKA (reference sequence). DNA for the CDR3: TGCAGTGCTCCGGAGGAGACCCAGTACTTC. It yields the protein CSAPEETQYF.

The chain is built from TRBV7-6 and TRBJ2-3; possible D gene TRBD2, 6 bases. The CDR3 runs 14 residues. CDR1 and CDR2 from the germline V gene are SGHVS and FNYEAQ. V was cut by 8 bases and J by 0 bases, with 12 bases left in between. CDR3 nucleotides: TGTGCCAGCTCGTCGGGACTTAGCACAGATACGCAGTATTTT. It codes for CASSSGLSTDTQYF.